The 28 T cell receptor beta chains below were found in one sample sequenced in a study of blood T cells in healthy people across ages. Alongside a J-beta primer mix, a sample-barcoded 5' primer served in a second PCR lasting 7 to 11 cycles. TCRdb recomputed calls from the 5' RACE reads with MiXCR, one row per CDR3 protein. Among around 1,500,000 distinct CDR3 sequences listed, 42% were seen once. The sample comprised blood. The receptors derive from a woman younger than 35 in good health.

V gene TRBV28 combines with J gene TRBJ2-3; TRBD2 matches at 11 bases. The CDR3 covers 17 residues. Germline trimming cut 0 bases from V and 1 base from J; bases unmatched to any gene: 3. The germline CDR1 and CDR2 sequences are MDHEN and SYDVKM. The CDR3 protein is CASSLWTSGVRTDTQYF. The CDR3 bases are TGTGCCAGCAGTTTATGGACTAGCGGGGTACGCACAGATACGCAGTATTTT. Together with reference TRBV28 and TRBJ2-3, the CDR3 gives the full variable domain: DVKVTQSSRYLVKRTGEKVFLECVQDMDHENMFWYRQDPGLGLRLIYFSYDVKMKEKGDIPEGYSVSREKKERFSLILESASTNQTSMYLCASSLWTSGVRTDTQYFGPGTRLTVL.

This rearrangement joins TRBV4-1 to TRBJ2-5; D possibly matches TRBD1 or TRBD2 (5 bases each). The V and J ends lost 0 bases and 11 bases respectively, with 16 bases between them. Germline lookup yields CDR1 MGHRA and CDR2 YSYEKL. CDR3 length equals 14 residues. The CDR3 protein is CASSQDWGSWEQYF. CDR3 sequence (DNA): TGCGCCAGCAGCCAAGATTGGGGGTCGTGGGAGCAGTACTTC.

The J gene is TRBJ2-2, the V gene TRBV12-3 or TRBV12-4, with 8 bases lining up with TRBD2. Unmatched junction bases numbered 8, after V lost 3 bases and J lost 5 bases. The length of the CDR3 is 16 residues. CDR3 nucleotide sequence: TGTGCCAGCAGTTTGGTGGTAGCGGGACCAACCGGGGAGCTGTTTTTT. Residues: CASSLVVAGPTGELFF.

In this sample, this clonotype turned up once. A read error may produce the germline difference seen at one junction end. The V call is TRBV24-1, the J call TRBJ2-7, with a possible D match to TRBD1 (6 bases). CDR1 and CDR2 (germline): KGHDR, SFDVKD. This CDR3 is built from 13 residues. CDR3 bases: TGTGCCATCAGTGCCACAGGGTACTACGAGCAGTACTTC. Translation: CAISATGYYEQYF.

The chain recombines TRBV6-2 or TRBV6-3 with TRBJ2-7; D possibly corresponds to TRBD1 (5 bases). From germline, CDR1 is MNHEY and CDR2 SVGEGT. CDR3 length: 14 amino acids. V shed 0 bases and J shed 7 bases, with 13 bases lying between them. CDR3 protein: CASSYSAGSREQYF. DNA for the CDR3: TGTGCCAGCAGTTACTCGGCAGGGTCGAGGGAGCAGTACTTC.

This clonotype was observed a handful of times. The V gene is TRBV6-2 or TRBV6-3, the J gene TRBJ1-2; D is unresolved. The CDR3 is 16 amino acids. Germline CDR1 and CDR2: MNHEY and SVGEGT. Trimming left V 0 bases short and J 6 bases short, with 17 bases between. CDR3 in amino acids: CASSYSGQVFFDGYTF. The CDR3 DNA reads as TGTGCCAGCAGTTACTCGGGTCAGGTTTTTTTTGATGGCTACACCTTC.

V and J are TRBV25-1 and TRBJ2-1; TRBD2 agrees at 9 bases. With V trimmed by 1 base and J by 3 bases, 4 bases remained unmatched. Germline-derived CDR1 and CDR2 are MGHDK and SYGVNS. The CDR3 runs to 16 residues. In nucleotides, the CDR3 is TGTGCCAGCAGTGAATCAGAACTAGCGGGCTACAATGAGCAGTTCTTC. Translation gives CASSESELAGYNEQFF.

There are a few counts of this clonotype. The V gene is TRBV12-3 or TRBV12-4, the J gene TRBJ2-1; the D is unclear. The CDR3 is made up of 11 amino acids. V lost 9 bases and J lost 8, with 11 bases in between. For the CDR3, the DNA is TGTGCCAGTTCCAAGTGGGATGAGCAGTTCTTC. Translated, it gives CASSKWDEQFF.

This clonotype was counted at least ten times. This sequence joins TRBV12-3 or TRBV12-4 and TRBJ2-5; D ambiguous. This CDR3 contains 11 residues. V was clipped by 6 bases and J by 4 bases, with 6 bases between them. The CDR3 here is CASRVGETQYF. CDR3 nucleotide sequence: TGTGCCAGCAGGGTTGGAGAGACCCAGTACTTC.

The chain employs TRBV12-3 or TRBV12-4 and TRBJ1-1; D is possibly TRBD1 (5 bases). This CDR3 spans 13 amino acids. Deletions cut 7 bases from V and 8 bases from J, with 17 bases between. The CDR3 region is CASNTISGTEAFF. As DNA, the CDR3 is TGTGCCAGCAACACTATTTCCGGGACGGAAGCTTTCTTT.

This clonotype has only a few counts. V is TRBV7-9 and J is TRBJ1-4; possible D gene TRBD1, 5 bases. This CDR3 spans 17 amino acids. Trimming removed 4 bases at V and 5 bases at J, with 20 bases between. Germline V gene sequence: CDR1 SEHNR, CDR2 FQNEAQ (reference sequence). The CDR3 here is CASSSSGGAGRNEKLFF. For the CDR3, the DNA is TGTGCCAGCAGCTCGTCCGGGGGAGCAGGCCGAAATGAAAAACTGTTTTTT.

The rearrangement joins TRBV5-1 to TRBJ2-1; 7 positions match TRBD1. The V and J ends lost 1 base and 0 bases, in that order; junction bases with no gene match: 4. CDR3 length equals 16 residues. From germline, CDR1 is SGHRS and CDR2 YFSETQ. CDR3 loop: CASSLSAGGSYNEQFF. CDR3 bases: TGCGCCAGCAGCTTGTCCGCAGGGGGCTCCTACAATGAGCAGTTCTTC.

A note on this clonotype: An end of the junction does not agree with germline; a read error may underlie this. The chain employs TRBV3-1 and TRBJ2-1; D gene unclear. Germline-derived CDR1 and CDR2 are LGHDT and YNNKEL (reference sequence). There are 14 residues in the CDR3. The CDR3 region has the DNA TGTGCCAGCAACCAAGTCGCTTCGCGCTATGAGCAGTTCTTC. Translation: CASNQVASRYEQFF.

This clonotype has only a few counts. CDR3: CASSPGRTSTDTQYF. The CDR3 DNA sequence: TGTGCCAGCTCACCGGGACGGACCTCCACAGATACGCAGTATTTT. This chain links TRBV18 with TRBJ2-3; the D call may be TRBD1 or TRBD2 (5 bases each). Germline V gene lookup returns CDR1 KGHSH and CDR2 LQKENI. The CDR3 is made up of 15 amino acids. Between the trimmed V and J ends, which lost 3 bases and 2 bases, there was a span of 12 bases.

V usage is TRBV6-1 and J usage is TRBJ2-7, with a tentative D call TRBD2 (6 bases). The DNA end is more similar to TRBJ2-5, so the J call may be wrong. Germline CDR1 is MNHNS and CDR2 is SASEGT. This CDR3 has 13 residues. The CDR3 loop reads CASNNEVGGTQYF. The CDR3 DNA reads TGTGCCAGCAATAATGAGGTCGGGGGGACCCAGTACTTC.

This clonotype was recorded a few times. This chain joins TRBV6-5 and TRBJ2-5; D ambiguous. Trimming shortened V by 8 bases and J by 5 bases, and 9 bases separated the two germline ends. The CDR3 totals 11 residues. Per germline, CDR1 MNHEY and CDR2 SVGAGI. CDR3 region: CASLKAETQYF. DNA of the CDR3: TGTGCCAGCCTAAAAGCGGAGACCCAGTACTTC.

The CDR3 loop is CASSVFPARPNTEAFF. In DNA, the CDR3 is TGTGCCAGCAGCGTATTCCCCGCCAGGCCTAACACTGAAGCTTTCTTT. This chain connects TRBV9 to TRBJ1-1, with D unresolved. The CDR3 has 16 amino acids. The V end was cut by 1 base, the J end by 2 bases, with 15 bases between. Germline V gives CDR1 SGDLS, CDR2 YYNGEE.

The CDR3 loop is CASSRKGGSNTGELFF. The DNA of the CDR3 is TGCGCCAGCAGCCGGAAAGGCGGGTCGAACACCGGGGAGCTGTTTTTT. The gene calls are TRBV5-1 and TRBJ2-2; TRBD2 is a possible D gene (5 bases). This CDR3 is 16 amino acids long. V gave up 4 bases and J gave up 0 bases, with 13 bases separating them. Germline assignment: CDR1 SGHRS and CDR2 YFSETQ.

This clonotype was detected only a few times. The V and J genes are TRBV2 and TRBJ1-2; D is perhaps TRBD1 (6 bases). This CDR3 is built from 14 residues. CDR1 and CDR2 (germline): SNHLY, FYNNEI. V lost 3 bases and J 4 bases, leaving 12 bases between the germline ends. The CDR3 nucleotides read TGTGCCAGCAGTGAGTCGACAGGTGGCTATGGCTACACCTTC. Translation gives CASSESTGGYGYTF.

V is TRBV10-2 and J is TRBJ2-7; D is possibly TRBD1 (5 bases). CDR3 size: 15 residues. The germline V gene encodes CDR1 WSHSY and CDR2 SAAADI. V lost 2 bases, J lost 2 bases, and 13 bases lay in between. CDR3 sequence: CASSETQGETYEQYF. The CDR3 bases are TGCGCCAGCAGTGAGACCCAGGGCGAGACCTACGAGCAGTACTTC.

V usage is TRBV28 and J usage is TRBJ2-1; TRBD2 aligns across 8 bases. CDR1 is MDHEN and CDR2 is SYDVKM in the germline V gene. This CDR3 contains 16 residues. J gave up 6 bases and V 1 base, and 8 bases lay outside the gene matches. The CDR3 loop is CASSLSGGGPINEQFF. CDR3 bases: TGTGCCAGCAGTTTATCCGGGGGGGGGCCCATCAATGAGCAGTTCTTC.

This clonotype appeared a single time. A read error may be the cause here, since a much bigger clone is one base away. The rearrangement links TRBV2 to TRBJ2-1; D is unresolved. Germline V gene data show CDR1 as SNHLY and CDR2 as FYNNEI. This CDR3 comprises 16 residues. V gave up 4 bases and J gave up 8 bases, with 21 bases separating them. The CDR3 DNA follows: TGTGCCAGCAGTGTTTATCGGCCCCCACCCAACGATGAGCAGTTCTTC. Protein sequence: CASSVYRPPPNDEQFF.

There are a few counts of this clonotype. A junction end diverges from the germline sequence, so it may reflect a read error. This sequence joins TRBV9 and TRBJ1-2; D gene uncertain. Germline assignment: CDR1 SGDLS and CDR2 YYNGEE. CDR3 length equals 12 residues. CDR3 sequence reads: CASSLDAYAYTF. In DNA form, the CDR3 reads TGTGCCAGCAGCTTGGACGCTTATGCCTACACCTTC. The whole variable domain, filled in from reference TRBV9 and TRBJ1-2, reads DSGVTQTPKHLITATGQRVTLRCSPRSGDLSVYWYQQSLDQGLQFLIQYYNGEERAKGNILERFSAQQFPDLHSELNLSSLELGDSALYFCASSLDAYAYTFGSGTRLTVV.

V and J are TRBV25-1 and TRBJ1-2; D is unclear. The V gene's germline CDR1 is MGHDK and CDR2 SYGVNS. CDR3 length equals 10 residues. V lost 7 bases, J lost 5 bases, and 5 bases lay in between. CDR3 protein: CASTAYGYTF. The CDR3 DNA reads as TGTGCCAGCACTGCGTATGGCTACACCTTC.

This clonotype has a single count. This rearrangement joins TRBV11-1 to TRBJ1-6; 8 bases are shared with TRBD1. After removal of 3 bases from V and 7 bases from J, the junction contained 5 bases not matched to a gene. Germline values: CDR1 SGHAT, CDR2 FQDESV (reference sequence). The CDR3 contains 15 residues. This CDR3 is CASSFGTGGNSPLHF. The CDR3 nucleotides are TGTGCCAGCAGCTTCGGGACAGGAGGAAATTCACCCCTCCACTTT.

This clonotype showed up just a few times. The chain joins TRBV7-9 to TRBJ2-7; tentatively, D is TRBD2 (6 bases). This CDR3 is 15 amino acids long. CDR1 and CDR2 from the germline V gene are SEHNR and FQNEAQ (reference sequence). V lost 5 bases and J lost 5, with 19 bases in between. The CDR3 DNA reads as TGTGCCAGCAGCCCGGGACTCCCGGGGGAGCACGAGCAGTACTTC. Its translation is CASSPGLPGEHEQYF. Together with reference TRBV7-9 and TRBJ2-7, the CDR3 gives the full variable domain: DTGVSQNPRHKITKRGQNVTFRCDPISEHNRLYWYRQTLGQGPEFLTYFQNEAQLEKSRLLSDRFSAERPKGSFSTLEIQRTEQGDSAMYLCASSPGLPGEHEQYFGPGTRLTVT.

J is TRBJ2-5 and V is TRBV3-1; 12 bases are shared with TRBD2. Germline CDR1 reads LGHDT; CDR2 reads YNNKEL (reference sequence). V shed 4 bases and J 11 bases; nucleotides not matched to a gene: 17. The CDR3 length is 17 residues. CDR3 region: CASSRNRLAGERNEQYF. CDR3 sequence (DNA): TGTGCCAGCAGCCGGAATCGACTAGCGGGAGAGAGGAATGAGCAGTACTTC.

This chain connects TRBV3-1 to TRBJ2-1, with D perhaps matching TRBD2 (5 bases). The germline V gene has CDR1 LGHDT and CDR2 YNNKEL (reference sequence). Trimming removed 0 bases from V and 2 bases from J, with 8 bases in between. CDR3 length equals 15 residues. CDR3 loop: CASSQDTGTYNEQFF. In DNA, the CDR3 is TGTGCCAGCAGCCAAGATACGGGGACCTACAATGAGCAGTTCTTC.